The rows below give T cell receptor beta chains drawn from one sample of a study of blood T cell repertoires in COVID-19. Here immunoSEQ multiplex PCR was the method, and the copy in TCRdb shows in-frame clones only, minus some. The table lists approximately 250,000 clones, 75% to 90% of them singletons, with 10% in the top ten. Sequenced: peripheral blood. Receptors originate from a woman between 65 and 79 years old with COVID-19, enrolled during active disease. Each CDR3 is given with its conserved first and last residue. D genes are given only for firm matches. Clone size appears in some rows only: once, few, many, or a class for an expanded clone.

j_call d_call clone_size v_call cdr3_nt cdr3_aa
TRBJ1-3 . . TRBV30 TGTGCCTGGGGGAGGCAGGGAATCTCTGGAAACACCATATATTTT CAWGRQGISGNTIYF
TRBJ1-3 TRBD1 . TRBV9 TGTGCCAGCAGCGTAGGAGGGCTTCGGACAGGGGGAAACACCATATATTTT CASSVGGLRTGGNTIYF
TRBJ2-7 TRBD1 . TRBV7-2 TGTGCCAGCAGCCCCCGGACAGGGGCCGAGCAGTACTTC CASSPRTGAEQYF
TRBJ1-2 . . TRBV2 TGTGCCAGCATGCAGTTTAACTATGGCTACACCTTC CASMQFNYGYTF
TRBJ2-1 . once TRBV24-1 TGTGCCACCAGTGCTTACAATGAGCAGTTCTTC CATSAYNEQFF
TRBJ2-7 . . TRBV7-9 TGTGCCAGCAGCTCGGCCGGGACAAGAAGCTCCTACGAGCAGTACTTC CASSSAGTRSSYEQYF
TRBJ1-2 . . TRBV10-1 TGCGCCAGAAAACTCCAAGAAATCTATGGCTACACCTTC CARKLQEIYGYTF
TRBJ2-1 TRBD1 . TRBV5-8 TGTGCCAGCAGCTACGACAGGGCGAATGAGCAGTTCTTC CASSYDRANEQFF
TRBJ2-5 . . TRBV28 TGTGCCAGCAGTCCCTTTGCGGGAGAGACCCAGTACTTC CASSPFAGETQYF
TRBJ1-2 TRBD1 . TRBV4-2 TGTGCCAGCAGCCAAGAGGTGCAGGGGGTTAGCTACACCTTC CASSQEVQGVSYTF
TRBJ1-5 . . TRBV10-3 TGTGCCATCAGCACGGACATCGGAGGGGGGGATCAGCCCCAGCATTTT CAISTDIGGGDQPQHF
TRBJ2-7 TRBD2 . TRBV15 TGTGCCACCAGCAGGGATAGCGGGAGGTTCGAGCAGTACTTC CATSRDSGRFEQYF
TRBJ1-4 TRBD1 . TRBV5-1 TGCGCCAGCAGCCGAACAGGGGGTGCAACTAATGAAAAACTGTTTTTT CASSRTGGATNEKLFF
TRBJ1-1 TRBD1 . TRBV12-3/TRBV12-4 TGTGCCAGCAGTCCCGGGACAGTAAACGAAGCTTTCTTT CASSPGTVNEAFF
TRBJ2-1 TRBD2 . TRBV6-2/TRBV6-3 TGTGCCAGCAGTTACGGACTAGCGGTTAGACTGAACAATGAGCAGTTCTTC CASSYGLAVRLNNEQFF
TRBJ1-2 . . TRBV27 TGTGCCAGCAGTTTGAACAGCAACTATGGCTACACCTTC CASSLNSNYGYTF
TRBJ2-7 TRBD1 . TRBV3-1/TRBV3-2 TGTGCCAGCGGGACAGGGCCCTACGAGCAGTACTTC CASGTGPYEQYF
TRBJ2-2 TRBD2 . TRBV7-2 TGTGCCAGCAGCCGTACTAGCGGGAGGAACACCGGGGAGCTGTTTTTT CASSRTSGRNTGELFF
TRBJ1-1 TRBD1 few TRBV2 TGTGCCAGCAGTGAAGCGGGACAGGGGGATAACACTGAAGCTTTCTTT CASSEAGQGDNTEAFF
TRBJ2-7 . . TRBV5-5 TGTGCCAGCAGCCTGGGCGGGTTTATGTCCTACGAGCAGTACTTC CASSLGGFMSYEQYF
TRBJ1-2 . . TRBV29-1 TGCAGCGTTGAAAAACGGGATCGCTATGGCTACACCTTC CSVEKRDRYGYTF
TRBJ1-3 . . TRBV27 TGTGCCAGCAGTTCTCGGGGGGCTGGAGGAAACACCATATATTTT CASSSRGAGGNTIYF
TRBJ1-4 . . TRBV5-1 TGCGCCAGCAGCTTGTTCTGGGGCTGGGAAAAACTGTTTTTT CASSLFWGWEKLFF
TRBJ2-2 . . TRBV28 TGTGCCAGCGGGAGCGGCAACACCGGGGAGCTGTTTTTT CASGSGNTGELFF
TRBJ1-2 . . TRBV4-3 TGCGCCAGCAGCCAAGAGAGGCAACTATGGTATGGCTACACCTTC CASSQERQLWYGYTF
TRBJ2-7 . . TRBV7-2 TGTGCCAGCAGCTTAGTCAGGGACTCCGCCTACGAGCAGTACTTC CASSLVRDSAYEQYF
TRBJ2-7 TRBD2 . TRBV5-4 TGTGCCAGCAGCCTGGGACTAGCGCTCTCCTACGAGCAGTACTTC CASSLGLALSYEQYF
TRBJ1-1 . . TRBV18 TGTGCCAGCTCACCCCAGGAGGATAGCGGCACTGAAGCTTTCTTT CASSPQEDSGTEAFF
TRBJ2-1 TRBD2 . TRBV14 TGTGCCAGCAGCCAAGGCGACCCTAGCGGGATCTACAATGAGCAGTTCTTC CASSQGDPSGIYNEQFF